This T cell receptor (beta chain) was recorded in a study of regulatory T cells in long-lasting Graves disease. The junction had 11 bases not matched to a gene; V was cut back by 8 bases and J by 2 bases. Germline CDR1 is LNHDA and CDR2 is SQIVND (reference sequence). The CDR3 covers 16 residues. Assembly of TCR beta libraries relied on iRepertoire HTBI primers together with Arm-PCR of CDR3 regions. In the original analysis: Overall, samples carried around 68 TRBV and 13 to 15 TRBJ segments. TCRdb re-called the multiplex PCR reads through MiXCR, storing one row per CDR3 protein. The V and J calls, along with clone size, are taken from TCRdb and not from the paper's own processing. The table lists roughly 450,000 distinct CDR3 sequences, under 25% of them singletons. This sample's time point: persistent/refractory GD, antithyroid drugs over 5 years with positive TRAb. From RNA extracted from PBMCs, the TCR library was made. The patients included were those that came from an endocrinology department in Xi'an, China.

The chain is built from TRBV19 and TRBJ1-1; 10 positions agree with TRBD1. This clonotype originated in a female donor with Graves disease. This specimen was peripheral blood mononuclear cells (PBMCs), taken when the disease was refractory, from a patient treated with antithyroid drugs. CDR3 sequence: CASDAGTGAVNTEAFF. Here the CDR3 DNA reads TGTGCCAGTGACGCGGGGACAGGGGCTGTCAACACTGAAGCTTTCTTT.